Detailed here is one TCR beta chain. This record belongs to a study of blood T cell repertoires in COVID-19. Study at large: The study drew acute and convalescent COVID-19 samples from the United States, Italy and Spain. Sample material is recorded as cDNA or gDNA derived from T cells, B-cell-depleted T cells, or PBMCs.

The CDR3 is made up of 10 amino acids. The ends were cut back, 7 bases at V and 4 bases at J, with 7 bases in the middle. Germline V CDR1 and CDR2: GTSNPN, SVGIG (reference sequence). While infection was still active, Seattle patients were enrolled and then followed longitudinally. Per the original data handling: Amplification with reference gene primers provided the estimates of nucleated cell counts. Method: immunoSEQ multiplex PCR; TCRdb's copy keeps in-frame clones and lacks some. For V, J and clone size, that table is used; D and trimming come from the DNA. The sample records over 450,000 clones, 85% to 90% being singletons.

The J gene is TRBJ1-2, the V gene TRBV30; unclear D gene. Input material: peripheral blood. This TCR was recovered from a woman aged 45-65 years with COVID-19, enrolled during active disease. The CDR3 region has the DNA TGTGCCTTTGAGCGCTATGGCTACACCTTC. It specifies CAFERYGYTF.